This T cell receptor (beta chain) was identified during a study of Ad26.COV2.S vaccination and SARS-CoV-2 variants. Study-level background: Donor had been placed in the Ad26.COV2.S arm of the COV1001 trial.

As regards this clone: What it binds is unknown.

Study-wide findings and caveats: Analyses that measured TCR breadth and depth may have underestimated total T cell responses.

Profiled with immunoSEQ multiplex PCR; TCRdb holds only in-frame clones, not every one. The repertoire consists of more than 300,000 clones, with about 86% occurring once and the leading ten covering roughly 1.9%. Described treatment: 15 to 20 received Ad26.COV2.S at low or high dose, single or two shots; about five received placebo; per-sample allocation not given. Day 63 after the first injection of vaccine or placebo was the sampling time. The study used a vaccine consisting of an Ad26 vector that expressed Wuhan-strain SARS-CoV-2 spike. The V and J ends lost 1 base and 0 bases respectively, with 5 bases between them. Per the germline V gene, CDR1 is LNHDA and CDR2 is SQIVND (reference sequence). The CDR3 runs 14 residues.

The source material was peripheral blood, sampled in a trial of Ad26.COV2.S vaccine versus placebo. The chain has TRBV19 and TRBJ2-3, with unresolved D. The source of this sequence is a person aged 18 to 59 who received the Ad26.COV2.S COVID-19 vaccine or a placebo. The DNA of the CDR3 is TGTGCCAGTAGTATAGGACCAAGCACAGATACGCAGTATTTT. It translates to CASSIGPSTDTQYF.